The sequence of this TCR beta chain was determined in a study of T cells in localized non-small cell lung cancer. The CDR3 length is 16 residues. V lost 5 bases, J lost 2 bases, and 8 bases stayed unmatched. Germline CDR1 SGHNT, CDR2 YENEEA. TCRdb's copy holds only in-frame clones and misses some; the assay was immunoSEQ multiplex PCR. Of around 3,000 clones listed, roughly 26% are singletons. This clone was observed many times. Its matching antigen is unknown. Points from the study as a whole: Uninvolved adjacent lung had higher T cell clonality than tumor and all other tissues.

The receptor was isolated from a male donor aged 60 or over with stage II lung adenocarcinoma. The chain is built from TRBV11-3 and TRBJ2-5, with 10 nucleotides matching TRBD1. The specimen was normal lung tissue next to the tumor, collected before any cancer treatment. In nucleotides, the CDR3 is TGTGCCAGCAGCCAGAGGACAGGGGGACGTCAAGAGACCCAGTACTTC. Its translation: CASSQRTGGRQETQYF.